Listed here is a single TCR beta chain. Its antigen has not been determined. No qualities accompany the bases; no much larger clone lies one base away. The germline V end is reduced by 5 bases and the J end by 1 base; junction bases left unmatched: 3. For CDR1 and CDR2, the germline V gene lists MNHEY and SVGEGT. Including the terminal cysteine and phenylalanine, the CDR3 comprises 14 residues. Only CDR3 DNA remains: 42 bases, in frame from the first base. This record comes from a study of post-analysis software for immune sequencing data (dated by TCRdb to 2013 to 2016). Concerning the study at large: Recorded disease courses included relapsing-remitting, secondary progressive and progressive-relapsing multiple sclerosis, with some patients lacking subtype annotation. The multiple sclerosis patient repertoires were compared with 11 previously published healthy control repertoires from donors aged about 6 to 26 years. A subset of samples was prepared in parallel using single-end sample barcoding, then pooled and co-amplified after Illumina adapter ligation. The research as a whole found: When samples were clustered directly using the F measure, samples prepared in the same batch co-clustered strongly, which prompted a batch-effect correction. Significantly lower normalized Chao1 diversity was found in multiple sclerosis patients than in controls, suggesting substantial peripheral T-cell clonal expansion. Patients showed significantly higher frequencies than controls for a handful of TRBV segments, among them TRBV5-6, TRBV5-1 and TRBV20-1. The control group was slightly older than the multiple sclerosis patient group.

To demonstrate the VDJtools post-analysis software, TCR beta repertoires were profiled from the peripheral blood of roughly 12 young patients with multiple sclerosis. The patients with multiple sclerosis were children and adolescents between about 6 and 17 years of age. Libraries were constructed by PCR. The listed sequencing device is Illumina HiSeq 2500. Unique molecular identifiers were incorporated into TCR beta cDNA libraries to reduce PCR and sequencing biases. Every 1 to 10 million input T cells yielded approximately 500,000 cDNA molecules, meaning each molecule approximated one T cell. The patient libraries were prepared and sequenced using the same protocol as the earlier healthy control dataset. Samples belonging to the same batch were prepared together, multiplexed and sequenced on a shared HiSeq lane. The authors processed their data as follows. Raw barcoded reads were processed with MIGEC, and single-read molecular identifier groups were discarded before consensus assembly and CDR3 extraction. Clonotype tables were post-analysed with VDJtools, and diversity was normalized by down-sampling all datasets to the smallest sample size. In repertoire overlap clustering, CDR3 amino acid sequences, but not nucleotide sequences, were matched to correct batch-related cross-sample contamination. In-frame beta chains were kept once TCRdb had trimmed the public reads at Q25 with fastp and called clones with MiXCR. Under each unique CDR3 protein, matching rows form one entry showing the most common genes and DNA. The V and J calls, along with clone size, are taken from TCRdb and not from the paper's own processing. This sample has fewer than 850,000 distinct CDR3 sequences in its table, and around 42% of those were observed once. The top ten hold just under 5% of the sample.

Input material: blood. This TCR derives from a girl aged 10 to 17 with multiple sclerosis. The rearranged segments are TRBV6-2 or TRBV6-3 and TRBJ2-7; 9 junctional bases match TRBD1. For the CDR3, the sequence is CASSADRGSYEQYF. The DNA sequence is TGTGCCAGCAGTGCGGACAGGGGATCCTACGAGCAGTACTTC.